This T cell receptor beta chain originates from a study of Ad26.COV2.S vaccination and SARS-CoV-2 variants. The data were produced by immunoSEQ multiplex PCR, yet TCRdb's version contains in-frame clones alone and is incomplete. This repertoire shows fewer than 800,000 clones, about 90% found once; its top ten account for approximately 1.5%. Turning to this clone: The sample holds other DNA sequences that translate to the same CDR3.

Germline V lookup: CDR1 KGHSH, CDR2 LQKENI. With V trimmed by 3 bases and J by 2 bases, 2 bases remained unmatched. This CDR3 has 14 amino acids. Documented treatment: over 15 received Ad26.COV2.S at low or high dose, single or two shots; 5 received placebo; per-sample allocation not given. Samples were taken on day 63 after the first vaccine or placebo injection. This clonotype was obtained from a person between 18 and 59 years old who received the Ad26.COV2.S COVID-19 vaccine or a placebo. The V and J genes are TRBV18 and TRBJ2-7; the match to TRBD1 covers 9 bases. The sequencing used peripheral blood, collected in a trial of Ad26.COV2.S vaccine versus placebo. The CDR3 nucleotides are TGTGCCAGCTCACCCGGGACAGGGCCCTACGAGCAGTACTTC. Translation gives CASSPGTGPYEQYF.